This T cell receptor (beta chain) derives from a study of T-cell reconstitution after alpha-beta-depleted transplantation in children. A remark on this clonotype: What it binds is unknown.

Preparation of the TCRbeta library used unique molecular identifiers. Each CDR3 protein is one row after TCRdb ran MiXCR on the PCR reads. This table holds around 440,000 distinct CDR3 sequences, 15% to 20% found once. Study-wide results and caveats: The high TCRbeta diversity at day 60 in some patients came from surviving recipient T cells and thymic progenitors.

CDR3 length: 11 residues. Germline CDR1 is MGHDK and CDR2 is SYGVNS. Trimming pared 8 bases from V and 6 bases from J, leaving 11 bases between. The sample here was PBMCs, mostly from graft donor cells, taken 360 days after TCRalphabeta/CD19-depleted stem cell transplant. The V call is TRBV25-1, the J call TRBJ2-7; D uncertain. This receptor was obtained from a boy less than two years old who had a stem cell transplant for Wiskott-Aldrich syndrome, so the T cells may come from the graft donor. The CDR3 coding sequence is TGTGCCAGCTCCAGCCACCGCGAGCAGTACTTC. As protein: CASSSHREQYF.